The 30 T cell receptor beta chains presented below share a single source sample, sequenced in a study of radiotherapy plus CTLA-4 blockade in lung cancer. Clones were read by immunoSEQ multiplex PCR, and TCRdb kept only the in-frame ones, dropping some. Of roughly 100,000 clones listed, roughly 84% were seen once; the top ten hold under 3%. Sequenced here: peripheral blood, sampled from a patient treated with radiotherapy plus ipilimumab. The receptors derive from a human donor with non-small cell lung cancer that progressed on radiotherapy plus ipilimumab. Some clones in this sample may be carry-over from other donors' samples.

The genes are TRBV18 and TRBJ1-5; D unresolved. V dropped 3 bases and J dropped 0 bases, with 18 bases sitting between them. The CDR3 loop spans 18 amino acids. In germline, CDR1 is KGHSH, CDR2 LQKENI. The CDR3 DNA follows: TGTGCCAGCTCACCCTCCATGGGGTCTCTCGCTAGCAATCAGCCCCAGCATTTT. Protein: CASSPSMGSLASNQPQHF.

The J gene is TRBJ2-3, the V gene TRBV6-5; 11 positions agree with TRBD2. The CDR3 runs 16 residues. Germline CDR1 is MNHEY and CDR2 is SVGAGI. V shed 4 bases, J shed 3 bases, and the junction held 6 bases outside the gene matches. The CDR3 DNA reads TGTGCCAGCAGTTCCAGACTAGCGGGGCTAACAGATACGCAGTATTTT. Translating it yields CASSSRLAGLTDTQYF.

This clone was found many times. The chain is built from TRBV4-3 and TRBJ2-6; TRBD2 aligns across 9 bases. V lost 3 bases and J lost 0; bases outside the gene matches: 0. The CDR3 totals 16 residues. CDR1 and CDR2 from the germline V gene are LGHNA and YSLEER. The CDR3 DNA reads TGCGCCAGCAGCCAGCGGGGGGGCTCTGGGGCCAACGTCCTGACTTTC. Translation: CASSQRGGSGANVLTF.

This clone appeared a few times. The chain recombines TRBV30 with TRBJ1-3; D uncertain. The V gene lost 0 bases and the J gene lost 5 bases, with 8 bases spanning the gap. Germline CDR1 GTSNPN, CDR2 SVGIG (reference sequence). CDR3 length: 13 amino acids. This chain's CDR3 is CAWSVNGRNTIYF. The CDR3 DNA follows: TGTGCCTGGAGTGTAAACGGGAGAAACACCATATATTTT.

In its sample, this clone was seen a few times. This chain connects TRBV18 to TRBJ2-6; the D is unclear. The germline V and J ends were trimmed by 1 base and 0 bases, with 10 bases remaining between them. CDR3 length: 17 amino acids. The germline V gene has CDR1 KGHSH and CDR2 LQKENI. The CDR3 sequence: CASSPQNSLSGANVLTF. DNA of the CDR3: TGTGCCAGCTCACCACAAAACAGCCTCTCTGGGGCCAACGTCCTGACTTTC.

The chain recombines TRBV18 with TRBJ1-1; TRBD1 agrees at 7 bases. Germline CDR1 KGHSH, CDR2 LQKENI. This CDR3 has 12 residues. V lost 5 bases and J lost 11; bases outside the gene matches: 8. The CDR3 sequence is CASSTGQADAFF. As DNA, the CDR3 is TGTGCCAGCTCAACCGGACAGGCAGATGCTTTCTTT.

This sequence joins TRBV25-1 and TRBJ1-3; perhaps TRBD1 as D (5 bases). The CDR3 runs to 18 residues. V shed 3 bases and J shed 0 bases, with 18 bases lying between them. In germline, CDR1 is MGHDK, CDR2 SYGVNS. The CDR3 nucleotides read TGTGCCAGCAGTGATACCCATAGGTGGGGGATCTCTGGAAACACCATATATTTT. Its protein is CASSDTHRWGISGNTIYF.

The CDR3 region is CAGKPGGAGYEQYF. In nucleotides, the CDR3 is TGTGCCGGAAAACCAGGGGGCGCGGGATACGAGCAGTACTTC. The rearrangement links TRBV6-4 to TRBJ2-7; 8 bases line up with TRBD1. The CDR3 covers 14 residues. Germline trimming cut 11 bases from V and 4 bases from J; bases unmatched to any gene: 13. Germline V gene data show CDR1 as MRHNA and CDR2 as SNTAGT.

J is TRBJ1-1 and V is TRBV6-1; D is ambiguous. The germline V gene encodes CDR1 MNHNS and CDR2 SASEGT. The CDR3 extends over 14 amino acids. The V gene lost 3 bases and the J gene lost 1 base, with 9 bases spanning the gap. The CDR3 reads CASSDPGSNTEAFF. CDR3 DNA sequence: TGTGCCAGCAGTGATCCGGGATCGAACACTGAAGCTTTCTTT.

CDR3 sequence: CASRLIEVNTEAFF. CDR3 DNA: TGTGCCAGCAGGCTAATCGAGGTTAACACTGAAGCTTTCTTT. This sequence joins TRBV6-5 and TRBJ1-1; no clear D gene. This CDR3 comprises 14 residues. Germline V gene lookup returns CDR1 MNHEY and CDR2 SVGAGI. V was clipped by 6 bases and J by 2 bases, with 13 bases between them.

J is TRBJ2-7 and V is TRBV27; possible D gene TRBD2, 6 bases. CDR1 and CDR2 (germline): MNHEY, SMNVEV (reference sequence). The CDR3 runs 13 residues. Trimming took off 3 bases at V and 2 bases at J, with 8 bases between the two ends. The CDR3 sequence is CASSLASAYEQYF. CDR3 bases: TGTGCCAGCAGTTTGGCTAGCGCCTACGAGCAGTACTTC.

The chain joins TRBV7-2 to TRBJ2-7, with D unresolved. Germline CDR1 is SGHTA and CDR2 is FQGNSA. CDR3 length: 12 residues. V lost 6 bases to trimming and J lost 0 bases, with 6 bases between them. The CDR3 coding sequence is TGTGCCAGCAGTTCTACCTCCTACGAGCAGTACTTC. Residues: CASSSTSYEQYF.

V gene TRBV2 combines with J gene TRBJ2-1, with 7 bases matching TRBD1. The V and J ends lost 4 bases and 9 bases, in that order; junction bases with no gene match: 3. Germline values: CDR1 SNHLY, CDR2 FYNNEI. The CDR3 consists of 12 residues. CDR3 amino acids: CASSVRQGEQFF. The CDR3, as DNA: TGTGCCAGCAGTGTCCGACAGGGTGAGCAGTTCTTC. The variable domain in full, completed from reference TRBV2 and TRBJ2-1, reads EPEVTQTPSHQVTQMGQEVILRCVPISNHLYFYWYRQILGQKVEFLVSFYNNEISEKSEIFDDQFSVERPDGSNFTLKIRSTKLEDSAMYFCASSVRQGEQFFGPGTRLTVL.

This clone was picked up a small number of times. This CDR3 is also generated by other DNA sequences in the sample. This chain links TRBV6-1 with TRBJ2-3, with 12 bases fitting TRBD2. The CDR3 has 15 residues. V gave up 3 bases and J gave up 4 bases; unmatched junction bases: 2. The germline V gene has CDR1 MNHNS and CDR2 SASEGT. The CDR3 DNA reads as TGTGCCAGCAGTGAGCTAGCGGGGGGGCCAGATACGCAGTATTTT. Translated, it gives CASSELAGGPDTQYF.

The chain uses TRBV30 and TRBJ1-1; D gene uncertain. The CDR3 runs to 13 residues. V gave up 1 base and J gave up 0 bases, with 6 bases separating them. Per the germline V gene, CDR1 is GTSNPN and CDR2 is SVGIG (reference sequence). CDR3 sequence reads: CAWSERLNTEAFF. The CDR3 DNA sequence: TGTGCCTGGAGTGAGAGGCTGAACACTGAAGCTTTCTTT.

This clone was recorded once. The genes are TRBV5-4 and TRBJ2-3, with TRBD2 matching 10 bases. Germline values: CDR1 SGHNT, CDR2 YYREEE (reference sequence). V lost 4 bases and J lost 5; bases outside the gene matches: 10. CDR3 size: 16 residues. This chain's CDR3 is CASSPRRSGGVDTQYF. DNA of the CDR3: TGTGCCAGCAGCCCACGGCGCAGCGGGGGGGTAGATACGCAGTATTTT. Together with reference TRBV5-4 and TRBJ2-3, the CDR3 gives the full variable domain: ETGVTQSPTHLIKTRGQQVTLRCSSQSGHNTVSWYQQALGQGPQFIFQYYREEENGRGNFPPRFSGLQFPNYSSELNVNALELDDSALYLCASSPRRSGGVDTQYFGPGTRLTVL.

This clone came up once. This chain uses TRBV7-3 with TRBJ2-7; the D gene is possibly TRBD2 (6 bases). This CDR3 spans 13 amino acids. Trimming left V 5 bases short and J 0 bases short, with 8 bases between. Germline V gene data show CDR1 as SGHTA and CDR2 as FQGTGA. This CDR3 reads CASSRDFSYEQYF. CDR3 DNA: TGTGCCAGCAGCCGGGACTTCTCCTACGAGCAGTACTTC.

The J gene is TRBJ2-7, the V gene TRBV4-1, with D possibly called TRBD1 or TRBD2 (5 bases each). The CDR3 loop spans 12 amino acids. The germline V gene has CDR1 MGHRA and CDR2 YSYEKL. Between the trimmed V and J ends, which lost 1 base and 4 bases, there was a span of 5 bases. CDR3 amino acids: CASSQGGYEQYF. Here the CDR3 DNA reads TGCGCCAGCAGCCAAGGGGGGTACGAGCAGTACTTC.

The chain joins TRBV7-9 to TRBJ1-1; no clear D. V lost 6 bases and J 0 bases, leaving 11 bases between the germline ends. The germline V gene has CDR1 SEHNR and CDR2 FQNEAQ (reference sequence). The CDR3 consists of 14 residues. The CDR3 here is CASSREAVNTEAFF. For the CDR3, the DNA is TGTGCCAGCAGTAGAGAGGCGGTGAACACTGAAGCTTTCTTT.

This chain joins TRBV5-1 and TRBJ1-1; unclear D gene. The CDR3 runs 16 residues. Trimming stripped 0 bases from V and 0 bases from J, with 12 bases between. Germline CDR1 is SGHRS and CDR2 is YFSETQ. The CDR3 is CASSLGGGSMNTEAFF. The CDR3 coding sequence is TGCGCCAGCAGCTTGGGCGGAGGAAGCATGAACACTGAAGCTTTCTTT.

The chain combines TRBV7-9 with TRBJ1-2; no firm D call. The CDR3 has 17 amino acids. Germline CDR1 reads SEHNR; CDR2 reads FQNEAQ (reference sequence). V was trimmed by 1 base and J by 1 base, leaving 16 bases between them. The CDR3 protein is CASSLGITPTSNYGYTF. The CDR3 DNA is TGTGCCAGCAGCTTAGGGATTACACCGACCAGTAACTATGGCTACACCTTC.

In its sample, this clone was seen once. J is TRBJ1-4 and V is TRBV5-1; no definite D call. V lost 2 bases, J lost 2 bases, and 4 bases lay in between. Germline V lookup: CDR1 SGHRS, CDR2 YFSETQ. CDR3 length equals 13 residues. The CDR3 is CASSLGTNEKLFF. The CDR3 DNA is TGCGCCAGCAGCTTAGGGACTAATGAAAAACTGTTTTTT.

This chain uses TRBV10-3 with TRBJ1-6, with TRBD1 matching 7 bases. Losses at the gene ends were 7 bases for V and 9 bases for J; bases not matched to a gene: 15. The CDR3 sequence is 16 residues long. Germline loops: CDR1 ENHRY, CDR2 SYGVKD. The CDR3 is CAINSGRDRALSPLHF. In nucleotides, the CDR3 is TGTGCCATCAATTCCGGTAGAGACAGGGCTCTTTCACCCCTCCACTTT.

V is TRBV18 and J is TRBJ2-1, with 8 positions matching TRBD1. Trimming took 6 bases from V and 2 from J; bases not matched to a gene: 6. The CDR3 loop spans 15 amino acids. Germline V gene data show CDR1 as KGHSH and CDR2 as LQKENI. In nucleotides, the CDR3 is TGTGCCAGCTCCCCGGACAGGGAGGCCTACAATGAGCAGTTCTTC. Protein: CASSPDREAYNEQFF.

This clone was observed a handful of times. V gene TRBV10-3 combines with J gene TRBJ1-4; 9 bases line up with TRBD1. This CDR3 contains 14 residues. The V gene end was trimmed by 6 bases and the J gene end by 5 bases; junction bases not matched to a gene: 4. Per the germline V gene, CDR1 is ENHRY and CDR2 is SYGVKD. The DNA of the CDR3 is TGTGCCATCAGGGCGACAGGGGGAAATGAAAAACTGTTTTTT. Translated, it gives CAIRATGGNEKLFF.

As concerns this clone: One end of the junction varies from germline; a read error may be responsible. The gene calls are TRBV9 and TRBJ2-1, with 9 bases aligning to TRBD1. Germline assignment: CDR1 SGDLS and CDR2 YYNGEE. The CDR3 is made up of 15 amino acids. The CDR3 is CASSDTGGSYNEQLF. The CDR3 coding sequence is TGTGCCAGCAGCGATACAGGGGGCTCCTACAATGAGCAGCTCTTC. Variable domain in full (rest from reference TRBV9 and TRBJ2-1): DSGVTQTPKHLITATGQRVTLRCSPRSGDLSVYWYQQSLDQGLQFLIQYYNGEERAKGNILERFSAQQFPDLHSELNLSSLELGDSALYFCASSDTGGSYNEQLFGPGTRLTVL.

The chain uses TRBV15 and TRBJ1-2, with 7 bases matching TRBD1. Germline CDR1 is LNHNV and CDR2 is YYDKDF (reference sequence). CDR3 size: 17 residues. The J segment lost 4 bases and the V segment lost 0 bases, leaving 11 bases of the junction unmatched. In DNA form, the CDR3 reads TGTGCCACCAGCAGAGAAGCCCGGACAGGCCGAACCTATGGCTACACCTTC. It encodes CATSREARTGRTYGYTF.

This sequence joins TRBV14 and TRBJ1-2; D is ambiguous. Germline V lookup: CDR1 SGHDN, CDR2 FVKESK. This CDR3 has 16 amino acids. V was pared by 3 bases and J by 0 bases, with 14 bases between. In nucleotides, the CDR3 is TGTGCCAGCAGCCATTGGAACAGTCGAGCTAACTATGGCTACACCTTC. Its translation: CASSHWNSRANYGYTF.

This rearrangement joins TRBV7-6 to TRBJ2-7; D gene ambiguous. V was trimmed by 2 bases and J by 3 bases, leaving 8 bases between them. The CDR3 runs to 13 residues. Germline CDR1 SGHVS, CDR2 FNYEAQ. CDR3 amino acids: CASSLSPGYEQYF. Here the CDR3 DNA reads TGTGCCAGCAGCTTATCCCCCGGCTACGAGCAGTACTTC.

This chain uses TRBV6-5 with TRBJ1-3; the D gene is possibly TRBD1 (6 bases). CDR3 length: 14 amino acids. CDR1 and CDR2 from the germline V gene are MNHEY and SVGAGI. Trimming stripped 7 bases from V and 5 bases from J, with 15 bases between. The CDR3 here is CASTNGGARNTIYF. CDR3 in DNA: TGTGCCAGCACCAACGGGGGGGCGAGAAACACCATATATTTT.